This entry lists 31 T cell receptor beta chains sequenced from one sample in a study of Graves' ophthalmopathy and Graves' hyperthyroidism. RNA transcripts served as template for amplifying TCR beta CDR3 sequences. In the first round, RT-PCR was carried out with HTBI primers, and a multiplex PCR formed the second round. TCRdb ran MiXCR on the multiplex PCR reads and lists one entry per CDR3 protein. The table has hundreds of thousands of distinct CDR3 sequences, about a fifth seen once; the top ten hold about 6.6%. Material: peripheral blood. The receptors come from a woman under 30 with stable Graves' hyperthyroidism. Some clones in this sample may be carry-over from other donors' samples.

This clonotype was seen repeatedly, ten times or more. The chain joins TRBV13 to TRBJ2-7; D remains unclear. CDR1 and CDR2 (germline): PRHDT, FYEKMQ (reference sequence). The V end lost 7 bases, the J end lost 3 bases, and 16 bases lay between the germline ends. The CDR3 is 14 residues long. CDR3 DNA sequence: TGTGCCAGCACCTTGAGAGACTCTCGCTACGAGCAGTACTTC. Protein product: CASTLRDSRYEQYF.

This clonotype was detected only a few times. Being one base from a much bigger clone, this may be a read error. The chain employs TRBV27 and TRBJ1-2, with D maybe TRBD1 (5 bases). Looked up from germline, CDR1 is MNHEY and CDR2 is SMNVEV (reference sequence). The CDR3 has 14 residues. The CDR3 loop is CASSLVGLSYGDTF. CDR3 DNA sequence: TGTGCCAGCAGTTTAGTGGGGCTCAGCTATGGCGACACCTTC.

This clonotype was detected many times. The V gene is TRBV29-1, the J gene TRBJ2-7, with TRBD1 as a possible D gene (7 bases). CDR3 length: 14 residues. The germline V gene has CDR1 SQVTM and CDR2 ANQGSEA. Trimming pared 5 bases from V and 1 base from J, leaving 15 bases between. CDR3 DNA: TGCAGCGTTAACCTACAGGGGAGGTCCTACGAGCAGTACTTC. Translated: CSVNLQGRSYEQYF.

There are many counts of this clonotype. This chain uses TRBV6-1 with TRBJ1-3; no firm D call. V was clipped by 2 bases and J by 0 bases, with 8 bases between them. The CDR3 has 15 amino acids. From germline, CDR1 is MNHNS and CDR2 SASEGT. The CDR3, as DNA: TGTGCCAGCAGTGAATTTGACACCTCTGGAAACACCATATATTTT. Amino acid sequence: CASSEFDTSGNTIYF.

The CDR3 DNA reads as TGTGCCAGTACCGAGGTGAACACCGGGGAGCTGTTTTTT. Encoded protein: CASTEVNTGELFF. The V and J genes are TRBV19 and TRBJ2-2; D remains unclear. The CDR3 covers 13 residues. Looked up from germline, CDR1 is LNHDA and CDR2 is SQIVND (reference sequence). The V end was cut by 7 bases, the J end by 1 base, with 7 bases between.

With regard to this clonotype: Mismatch with germline at one junction end may stem from a read error. The genes are TRBV12-3 or TRBV12-4 and TRBJ2-2; TRBD1 is a possible D gene (6 bases). CDR3 size: 14 residues. This CDR3 reads CASSFYRVIGELCF. The CDR3 coding sequence is TGTGCCAGCAGTTTTTACAGGGTCATCGGGGAGCTGTGTTTT.

V and J are TRBV6-2 or TRBV6-3 and TRBJ1-5; no firm D call. Germline V gives CDR1 MNHEY, CDR2 SVGEGT. Trimming cost V 10 bases and J 1 base, with 17 bases left between them. The length of the CDR3 is 15 residues. The CDR3 loop is CAMLTASWSNQPQHF. CDR3 coding DNA: TGTGCCATGTTAACTGCCTCCTGGAGCAATCAGCCCCAGCATTTT.

The V gene is TRBV7-2, the J gene TRBJ2-5; no definite D call. The V end was cut by 4 bases, the J end by 2 bases, with 8 bases between. The CDR3 is 13 residues long. The germline V gene encodes CDR1 SGHTA and CDR2 FQGNSA. The CDR3 nucleotides read TGTGCCAGCAGCTCCCAGGTACAAGAGACCCAGTACTTC. Encoded protein: CASSSQVQETQYF.

The table lists this clonotype with many counts. The chain combines TRBV6-1 with TRBJ1-6; 9 bases align to TRBD1. J gave up 1 base and V 1 base, and 2 bases lay outside the gene matches. CDR1 and CDR2 from the germline V gene are MNHNS and SASEGT. This CDR3 has 17 residues. Here the CDR3 reads CASSEGTGVSYNSPLHF. Here the CDR3 DNA reads TGTGCCAGCAGTGAAGGGACAGGGGTTTCCTATAATTCACCCCTCCACTTT.

This clonotype was counted at least ten times. The rearrangement uses TRBV28 and TRBJ2-7; no clear D gene. The CDR3 has 13 residues. From germline, CDR1 is MDHEN and CDR2 SYDVKM. Trimming shortened V by 4 bases and J by 4 bases, and 11 bases separated the two germline ends. The CDR3 DNA sequence: TGTGCCAGCAGTTCCCTATCCGGATACGAGCAGTACTTC. This translates into CASSSLSGYEQYF.

This clonotype has ten or more counts. V usage is TRBV27 and J usage is TRBJ2-7, with 8 bases aligning to TRBD2. J lost 2 bases, V lost 5 bases, and 5 bases had no gene match. The CDR3 is 14 residues long. The germline V gene encodes CDR1 MNHEY and CDR2 SMNVEV (reference sequence). The CDR3 reads CASSRAGVPYEQYF. The CDR3 DNA sequence: TGTGCCAGCAGTCGAGCGGGGGTCCCCTACGAGCAGTACTTC.

This clonotype was seen at least ten times. The CDR3 DNA sequence: TGTGCCTCCTCCGGAGGGCAAGGGGAGCAGTACTTC. Protein product: CASSGGQGEQYF. The V gene is TRBV10-3, the J gene TRBJ2-7; tentatively, D is TRBD2 (6 bases). Trimming removed 11 bases at V and 7 bases at J, with 18 bases between. This CDR3 spans 12 amino acids. Germline values: CDR1 ENHRY, CDR2 SYGVKD.

On this clonotype itself: Since a much larger clone is just one base distant, this may be a read error. This rearrangement joins TRBV20-1 to TRBJ2-7; D is possibly TRBD2 (5 bases). There are 12 residues in the CDR3. Germline CDR1 is DFQATT and CDR2 is SNEGSKA (reference sequence). Trimming stripped 6 bases from V and 3 bases from J, with 12 bases between. The CDR3 nucleotides read TGCAGTGCAACCGGGGTCCTCTACGAGCAGTACTTC. Protein: CSATGVLYEQYF.

This clonotype occurred many times. The J gene is TRBJ1-1, the V gene TRBV28, with D perhaps matching TRBD1 (5 bases). The CDR3 has 12 residues. CDR1 and CDR2 from the germline V gene are MDHEN and SYDVKM. V was pared by 11 bases and J by 1 base, with 11 bases between. In DNA form, the CDR3 reads TGTGCCGCGGGGACCTGGAACACTGAAGCTTTCTTT. Translation gives CAAGTWNTEAFF. The whole variable domain, filled in from reference TRBV28 and TRBJ1-1, reads DVKVTQSSRYLVKRTGEKVFLECVQDMDHENMFWYRQDPGLGLRLIYFSYDVKMKEKGDIPEGYSVSREKKERFSLILESASTNQTSMYLCAAGTWNTEAFFGQGTRLTVV.

This clonotype showed up many times. The V and J genes are TRBV6-1 and TRBJ1-1; D might be TRBD1 (5 bases). V was shortened by 5 bases and J by 8 bases, with 15 bases between the two germline ends. Germline V gives CDR1 MNHNS, CDR2 SASEGT. The CDR3 sequence is 13 residues long. CDR3: CASSHEGTEEAFF. The DNA for the CDR3 is TGTGCCAGCAGTCATGAAGGGACGGAAGAAGCTTTCTTT.

This clonotype was counted a few times. The CDR3 spells CACGTFDEQYF. The DNA for the CDR3 is TGTGCCTGCGGGACATTCGACGAGCAGTACTTC. This rearrangement joins TRBV30 to TRBJ2-7, with a possible D match to TRBD1 (6 bases). Germline CDR1 and CDR2: GTSNPN and SVGIG (reference sequence). The ends were cut back, 6 bases at V and 5 bases at J, with 11 bases in the middle. There are 11 residues in the CDR3.

This clonotype was detected many times. The chain's CDR3 is CASSEASMGYQPQHF. The CDR3 DNA is TGTGCCAGCAGTGAAGCGTCGATGGGTTATCAGCCCCAGCATTTT. J is TRBJ1-5 and V is TRBV6-1; D is unresolved. The CDR3 is 15 residues long. The V and J ends lost 0 bases and 5 bases respectively, with 11 bases between them. Germline CDR1 and CDR2: MNHNS and SASEGT.

At least ten counts were recorded for this clonotype. This chain joins TRBV6-5 and TRBJ2-2; possibly TRBD2 for D (5 bases). This CDR3 is built from 15 residues. Germline assignment: CDR1 MNHEY and CDR2 SVGAGI. The V and J ends lost 2 bases and 2 bases respectively, with 9 bases between them. In nucleotides, the CDR3 is TGTGCCAGCAGTTACGTTCGGGGAAACACCGGGGAGCTGTTTTTT. It specifies CASSYVRGNTGELFF.

This clonotype was counted ten times or more. One end of the junction does not line up with germline, which may come from a read error. The rearrangement links TRBV12-3 or TRBV12-4 to TRBJ1-1, with D unresolved. This CDR3 has 13 residues. The CDR3 nucleotides read TGTGCCAGCAGCTTAGTTATGAACACTGAAGCTTTCTTT. Translated: CASSLVMNTEAFF.

This clonotype occurred a few times. V and J are TRBV6-1 and TRBJ2-2; D is uncertain. Trimming removed 3 bases at V and 0 bases at J, with 8 bases between. Germline CDR1 reads MNHNS; CDR2 reads SASEGT. The CDR3 runs 15 residues. The CDR3: CASSEGTTNTGELFF. The CDR3 DNA follows: TGTGCCAGCAGTGAGGGTACAACGAACACCGGGGAGCTGTTTTTT.

This clonotype has at least ten counts. The genes are TRBV12-3 or TRBV12-4 and TRBJ2-7; no clear D gene. This CDR3 is 12 amino acids long. Trimming stripped 8 bases from V and 0 bases from J, with 8 bases between. The CDR3 spells CASGRHSYEQYF. CDR3 nucleotides: TGTGCCAGCGGACGTCACTCCTACGAGCAGTACTTC.

This clonotype was counted many times. This chain joins TRBV2 and TRBJ1-5; 8 bases agree with TRBD1. V was pared by 4 bases and J by 4 bases, with 6 bases of the junction left unmatched. The germline V gene has CDR1 SNHLY and CDR2 FYNNEI. CDR3 size: 15 residues. CDR3 in amino acids: CASSALTGANQPQHF. In nucleotides, the CDR3 is TGTGCCAGCAGTGCCCTGACAGGGGCTAATCAGCCCCAGCATTTT.

V usage is TRBV28 and J usage is TRBJ2-7; D is undetermined. The CDR3 covers 12 residues. Deletions cut 3 bases from V and 6 bases from J, with 9 bases between. CDR1 MDHEN and CDR2 SYDVKM come from the germline V gene. CDR3 amino acids: CASSLPTAEQYF. CDR3 coding DNA: TGTGCCAGCAGTTTGCCAACTGCCGAGCAGTACTTC.

This chain links TRBV7-6 with TRBJ1-2, with TRBD1 matching 7 bases. V lost 5 bases, J lost 14 bases, and 17 bases stayed unmatched. Per the germline V gene, CDR1 is SGHVS and CDR2 is FNYEAQ. The CDR3 length is 14 residues. CDR3 sequence (DNA): TGTGCCAGCAGCCCGAGCGGACAGGTCCAGGCGGGGACCTTC. Encoded protein: CASSPSGQVQAGTF.

This clonotype was counted many times. The V call is TRBV20-1, the J call TRBJ2-5, with 8 positions matching TRBD1. This CDR3 has 15 amino acids. Per germline, CDR1 DFQATT and CDR2 SNEGSKA (reference sequence). The J segment lost 1 base and the V segment lost 0 bases, leaving 4 bases of the junction unmatched. In DNA form, the CDR3 reads TGCAGTGCTAGAGATCGGACAGGGTTCCAAGAGACCCAGTACTTC. Its protein product is CSARDRTGFQETQYF.

CDR3 nucleotide sequence: TGTGCCAGCAGCTTAATGGGTAGGGTGGGAGAGACCCAGTACTTC. Encoded protein: CASSLMGRVGETQYF. The chain joins TRBV7-3 to TRBJ2-5; D not certain. Germline CDR1 is SGHTA and CDR2 is FQGTGA. V was clipped by 1 base and J by 4 bases, with 13 bases between them. The CDR3 sequence is 15 residues long.

This clonotype was seen more than once but under ten times. This chain links TRBV6-2 or TRBV6-3 with TRBJ2-5, with 7 bases that match TRBD1. Germline trimming cut 2 bases from V and 3 bases from J; bases unmatched to any gene: 9. The CDR3 covers 16 residues. Germline assignment: CDR1 MNHEY and CDR2 SVGEGT. The CDR3 DNA is TGTGCCAGCAGTTACGCGCGACAGGGACGGGAAGAGACCCAGTACTTC. It specifies CASSYARQGREETQYF.

The V and J genes are TRBV5-1 and TRBJ2-5; 10 bases are shared with TRBD2. Germline V CDR1 and CDR2: SGHRS, YFSETQ. The CDR3 length is 16 residues. After removal of 3 bases from V and 5 bases from J, the junction contained 10 bases not matched to a gene. The CDR3: CASSSGLAGAMETQYF. The DNA for the CDR3 is TGCGCCAGCAGCTCAGGCCTAGCGGGGGCGATGGAGACCCAGTACTTC.

This clonotype has ten or more counts. The CDR3 DNA is TGTGCCAGCAGCTTCCAAAGGGGTTATGGTGAAGCTTTCTTT. Amino acid sequence: CASSFQRGYGEAFF. The chain uses TRBV12-3 or TRBV12-4 and TRBJ1-1; perhaps TRBD1 as D (5 bases). V gave up 6 bases and J gave up 7 bases, with 18 bases separating them. The CDR3 totals 14 residues.

This clonotype was counted a few times. The chain couples TRBV6-1 to TRBJ1-6; possible D gene TRBD1, 6 bases. The CDR3 consists of 14 residues. Germline-derived CDR1 and CDR2 are MNHNS and SASEGT. Between the trimmed V and J ends, which lost 10 bases and 9 bases, there was a span of 19 bases. The DNA for the CDR3 is TGTGCCATCGGACAGTCCTTCGAAATTTCACCCCTCCACTTT. Residues: CAIGQSFEISPLHF.

This clonotype was observed many times. V usage is TRBV5-1 and J usage is TRBJ2-5; the D is unclear. Per the germline V gene, CDR1 is SGHRS and CDR2 is YFSETQ. Trimming removed 9 bases from V and 2 bases from J, with 11 bases in between. This CDR3 is built from 12 residues. Here the CDR3 reads CANPSVQETQYF. CDR3 coding DNA: TGCGCCAACCCATCTGTTCAAGAGACCCAGTACTTC.